The next 30 T cell receptor beta chains were all read from a single sample in a study of blood T cell repertoires in COVID-19. Clones were sequenced by immunoSEQ multiplex PCR, and TCRdb holds only the in-frame ones, with some missing. Here the sample spans around 300,000 clones, 87% being singletons. Specimen: peripheral blood. The receptor source for this set is a man aged 50 to 60 with active or convalescent COVID-19.

The chain recombines TRBV30 with TRBJ2-3, with D hard to call. This CDR3 comprises 16 residues. Trimming took off 0 bases at V and 2 bases at J, with 15 bases between the two ends. In germline, CDR1 is GTSNPN, CDR2 SVGIG (reference sequence). CDR3 region: CAWSVSWRLNTDTQYF. The CDR3 DNA reads TGTGCCTGGAGTGTATCGTGGAGACTGAACACAGATACGCAGTATTTT.

The chain combines TRBV20-1 with TRBJ1-1; a possible D gene is TRBD1 (5 bases). Deletions cut 3 bases from V and 10 bases from J, with 9 bases between. The CDR3 spans 10 residues. Germline V gives CDR1 DFQATT, CDR2 SNEGSKA (reference sequence). The CDR3: CSARGLGAFF. As DNA, the CDR3 is TGCAGTGCTAGGGGGCTCGGAGCTTTCTTT.

The chain is built from TRBV30 and TRBJ1-3; D is perhaps TRBD1 (5 bases). V lost 5 bases and J 2 bases, leaving 10 bases between the germline ends. CDR1 GTSNPN and CDR2 SVGIG come from the germline V gene (reference sequence). CDR3 length equals 13 residues. The CDR3 coding sequence is TGTGCCTGGGGAGGGACTGCTGGAAACACCATATATTTT. Its translation: CAWGGTAGNTIYF.

The chain links TRBV19 to TRBJ2-7, with TRBD2 identical over 8 bases. V lost 9 bases to trimming and J lost 2 bases; unmatched junction nucleotides: 9. The CDR3 length is 14 residues. CDR1 is LNHDA and CDR2 is SQIVND in the germline V gene (reference sequence). This CDR3 reads CASSLGLGTYEQYF. For the CDR3, the DNA is TGTGCCAGCTCCCTGGGACTAGGGACCTACGAGCAGTACTTC.

The V and J genes are TRBV2 and TRBJ1-5; 8 bases match TRBD1. Looked up from germline, CDR1 is SNHLY and CDR2 is FYNNEI. After removal of 5 bases from V and 4 bases from J, the junction contained 7 bases not matched to a gene. The CDR3 consists of 15 residues. CDR3 nucleotide sequence: TGTGCCAGCAGTCTCCGGGACAGGACGAATCAGCCCCAGCATTTT. Translated: CASSLRDRTNQPQHF.

This chain connects TRBV18 to TRBJ1-1; no firm D call. Trimming removed 3 bases at V and 1 base at J, with 9 bases between. CDR1 is KGHSH and CDR2 is LQKENI in the germline V gene. The CDR3 runs 14 residues. CDR3 sequence reads: CASSPGNPNTEAFF. The CDR3 DNA follows: TGTGCCAGCTCACCCGGGAATCCGAACACTGAAGCTTTCTTT.

This chain joins TRBV19 and TRBJ1-5, with D tentatively TRBD1 (5 bases). Germline V gene sequence: CDR1 LNHDA, CDR2 SQIVND (reference sequence). This CDR3 has 15 residues. V dropped 3 bases and J dropped 3 bases, with 12 bases sitting between them. CDR3 sequence (DNA): TGTGCCAGTAGTATGGGGCAGGTCCCCAATCAGCCCCAGCATTTT. Translating it yields CASSMGQVPNQPQHF.

The chain is built from TRBV7-2 and TRBJ1-2, with 7 positions matching TRBD1. Trimming removed 5 bases from V and 6 bases from J; junction bases left unmatched: 9. The CDR3 totals 14 residues. Germline CDR1 reads SGHTA; CDR2 reads FQGNSA. CDR3 in DNA: TGTGCCAGCAGCCCCTTCGAAGGGGGCGATGGCTACACCTTC. Its translation is CASSPFEGGDGYTF.

This clone was detected once. The chain employs TRBV19 and TRBJ1-5; 9 bases align to TRBD1. CDR3 length: 14 amino acids. The J segment lost 6 bases and the V segment lost 6 bases, leaving 6 bases of the junction unmatched. The V gene's germline CDR1 is LNHDA and CDR2 SQIVND (reference sequence). The CDR3 spells CASSTGQGGQPQHF. As DNA, the CDR3 is TGTGCCAGTAGCACGGGACAGGGCGGTCAGCCCCAGCATTTT.

The V call is TRBV27, the J call TRBJ2-5, with a weak D call TRBD1 (5 bases). Germline CDR1 is MNHEY and CDR2 is SMNVEV (reference sequence). The CDR3 runs 12 residues. V shed 3 bases and J shed 4 bases, with 6 bases lying between them. This CDR3 is CASSLQGETQYF. CDR3 coding DNA: TGTGCCAGCAGTTTGCAGGGAGAGACCCAGTACTTC.

This chain joins TRBV19 and TRBJ1-5; 9 positions match TRBD1. The CDR3 extends over 14 amino acids. V shed 7 bases and J 6 bases; nucleotides not matched to a gene: 7. From germline, CDR1 is LNHDA and CDR2 SQIVND (reference sequence). CDR3 sequence (DNA): TGTGCCAGTACCAGGACAGGGGACAGTCAGCCCCAGCATTTT. Protein: CASTRTGDSQPQHF.

The rearrangement links TRBV5-1 to TRBJ2-2; 8 positions agree with TRBD2. Germline CDR1 and CDR2: SGHRS and YFSETQ. The junction had 9 bases not matched to a gene; V was cut back by 2 bases and J by 6 bases. The CDR3 has 16 amino acids. CDR3 sequence (DNA): TGCGCCAGCAGCTTAAACGGAGCGGGGGCATCCGGGGAGCTGTTTTTT. This encodes CASSLNGAGASGELFF.

The CDR3 sequence is CASSMSEGGMDQPQHF. CDR3 sequence (DNA): TGTGCCAGTAGTATGTCAGAGGGGGGGATGGATCAGCCCCAGCATTTT. The rearrangement links TRBV19 to TRBJ1-5, with D perhaps TRBD1 (6 bases). Germline V gene sequence: CDR1 LNHDA, CDR2 SQIVND (reference sequence). Between the trimmed V and J ends, which lost 3 bases and 5 bases, there was a span of 17 bases. CDR3 length: 16 amino acids.

This rearrangement joins TRBV5-1 to TRBJ2-5, with 10 bases matching TRBD2. Trimming removed 0 bases from V and 2 bases from J; junction bases left unmatched: 10. Germline-derived CDR1 and CDR2 are SGHRS and YFSETQ. CDR3 length equals 18 residues. CDR3 sequence reads: CASSLESGGGQQQETQYF. The CDR3 DNA is TGCGCCAGCAGCTTGGAAAGCGGGGGGGGCCAGCAACAAGAGACCCAGTACTTC.

The J gene is TRBJ2-5, the V gene TRBV10-3, with D perhaps TRBD2 (6 bases). The CDR3 contains 13 residues. The germline V and J ends were trimmed by 3 bases and 5 bases, with 10 bases remaining between them. CDR1 is ENHRY and CDR2 is SYGVKD in the germline V gene. The CDR3 region is CAISEYRGETQYF. For the CDR3, the DNA is TGTGCCATCAGTGAATACCGGGGGGAGACCCAGTACTTC.

The V call is TRBV28, the J call TRBJ1-3, with D perhaps TRBD1 (6 bases). The CDR3 covers 12 residues. The V gene's germline CDR1 is MDHEN and CDR2 SYDVKM. The V end was cut by 4 bases, the J end by 8 bases, with 9 bases between. The CDR3 nucleotides are TGTGCCAGCAGTTCACAGGGCCACACCATATATTTT. Translation gives CASSSQGHTIYF.

Note on this clone: The same CDR3 also results from other DNA sequences found in this sample. CDR3 nucleotide sequence: TGTGCCTGGAGTGTACAGTCTGATCAGCCCCAGCATTTT. This codes for CAWSVQSDQPQHF. The genes are TRBV30 and TRBJ1-5; D remains unclear. Trimming stripped 0 bases from V and 5 bases from J, with 8 bases between. The CDR3 length is 13 residues. The germline gives CDR1 GTSNPN, CDR2 SVGIG (reference sequence).

The CDR3 DNA is TGTGCCAGCAGCTTAGGAGGGATCGGAAACATTCAGTACTTC. Translating it yields CASSLGGIGNIQYF. This rearrangement joins TRBV11-2 to TRBJ2-4, with D maybe TRBD2 (5 bases). Germline CDR1 is SGHAT and CDR2 is FQNNGV. The CDR3 runs 14 residues. The V end was cut by 1 base, the J end by 6 bases, with 10 bases between.

This chain connects TRBV5-1 to TRBJ2-5; 8 bases line up with TRBD2. V lost 5 bases, J lost 5 bases, and 14 bases stayed unmatched. The CDR3 totals 16 residues. Germline V gene lookup returns CDR1 SGHRS and CDR2 YFSETQ. The CDR3 is CASSIAPTGGTETQYF. In DNA, the CDR3 is TGCGCCAGCAGTATAGCCCCGACGGGAGGGACGGAGACCCAGTACTTC. Together with reference TRBV5-1 and TRBJ2-5, the CDR3 gives the full variable domain: KAGVTQTPRYLIKTRGQQVTLSCSPISGHRSVSWYQQTPGQGLQFLFEYFSETQRNKGNFPGRFSGRQFSNSRSEMNVSTLELGDSALYLCASSIAPTGGTETQYFGPGTRLLVL.

The J gene is TRBJ2-7, the V gene TRBV5-1; 8 bases align to TRBD2. The CDR3 extends over 15 amino acids. From germline, CDR1 is SGHRS and CDR2 YFSETQ. Unmatched junction bases numbered 5, after V lost 3 bases and J lost 0 bases. As DNA, the CDR3 is TGCGCCAGCAGCTCCGCCGGGACTAGCTCCTACGAGCAGTACTTC. It codes for CASSSAGTSSYEQYF.

V and J are TRBV6-5 and TRBJ1-6; D unclear. The CDR3 contains 15 residues. Trimming shortened V by 2 bases and J by 6 bases, and 11 bases separated the two germline ends. Per the germline V gene, CDR1 is MNHEY and CDR2 is SVGAGI. CDR3 region: CASSYSHPTNSPLHF. The CDR3 nucleotides are TGTGCCAGCAGTTACAGCCACCCTACTAATTCACCCCTCCACTTT.

For the CDR3, the DNA is TGTGCCACCAGCAAATCCGGACGAGACAGGCCGACCCATAGCAATCAGCCCCAGCATTTT. Amino acid sequence: CATSKSGRDRPTHSNQPQHF. The V and J genes are TRBV15 and TRBJ1-5, with a possible D match to TRBD1 (6 bases). Looked up from germline, CDR1 is LNHNV and CDR2 is YYDKDF (reference sequence). V lost 4 bases and J lost 0, with 25 bases in between. The CDR3 totals 20 residues.

This chain uses TRBV12-3 or TRBV12-4 with TRBJ2-5; D remains unclear. CDR3 length equals 13 residues. The V gene lost 5 bases and the J gene lost 1 base, with 8 bases spanning the gap. DNA for the CDR3: TGTGCCAGCAGTCCACTGCTCCAAGAGACCCAGTACTTC. Its translation is CASSPLLQETQYF.

V gene TRBV30 combines with J gene TRBJ2-5; unclear D gene. Trimming removed 2 bases at V and 9 bases at J, with 13 bases between. This CDR3 spans 12 amino acids. From germline, CDR1 is GTSNPN and CDR2 SVGIG (reference sequence). The CDR3 region has the DNA TGTGCCTGGAGTCCCCTAGTGGGTCCCCAGTACTTC. Its protein product is CAWSPLVGPQYF.

The rearrangement joins TRBV5-1 to TRBJ2-5; 7 positions agree with TRBD2. The CDR3 has 13 residues. Germline V CDR1 and CDR2: SGHRS, YFSETQ. V lost 7 bases, J lost 1 base, and 4 bases stayed unmatched. DNA of the CDR3: TGCGCCAGCGGCGGGGGAGGCCAAGAGACCCAGTACTTC. It encodes CASGGGGQETQYF.

This sequence joins TRBV6-5 and TRBJ1-6, with a weak D call TRBD1 (5 bases). V was pared by 0 bases and J by 3 bases, with 9 bases between. Looked up from germline, CDR1 is MNHEY and CDR2 is SVGAGI. CDR3 length equals 16 residues. CDR3 amino acids: CASSYSGTHYNSPLHF. CDR3 in DNA: TGTGCCAGCAGTTACTCCGGGACTCACTATAATTCACCCCTCCACTTT.

The J gene is TRBJ1-6, the V gene TRBV6-2 or TRBV6-3; no firm D call. The CDR3 totals 16 residues. Trimming removed 0 bases at V and 8 bases at J, with 14 bases between. The V gene's germline CDR1 is MNHEY and CDR2 SVGEGT. In DNA form, the CDR3 reads TGTGCCAGCAGTTACTCCCGAGAGGGAATACATTCACCCCTCCACTTT. The encoded protein is CASSYSREGIHSPLHF.

A single count supports this clone. V gene TRBV29-1 combines with J gene TRBJ1-1, with 8 nucleotides matching TRBD1. The CDR3 runs 15 residues. The trim removed 4 bases at V and 1 base at J, leaving 8 bases unmatched. CDR1 and CDR2 from the germline V gene are SQVTM and ANQGSEA. The CDR3: CSVVRQGAGNTEAFF. The CDR3 DNA reads as TGCAGCGTTGTTCGGCAGGGGGCGGGGAACACTGAAGCTTTCTTT.

The gene calls are TRBV10-2 and TRBJ1-5, with a weak D call TRBD1 (5 bases). V was shortened by 3 bases and J by 6 bases, with 9 bases between the two germline ends. From germline, CDR1 is WSHSY and CDR2 SAAADI. The CDR3 spans 13 residues. CDR3 bases: TGCGCCAGCAGTGAAGGGGAGGGTCAGCCCCAGCATTTT. Translation: CASSEGEGQPQHF.

The gene calls are TRBV4-3 and TRBJ1-2; a possible D gene is TRBD1 (5 bases). The CDR3 length is 16 residues. Trimming stripped 0 bases from V and 4 bases from J, with 15 bases between. Germline V gene lookup returns CDR1 LGHNA and CDR2 YSLEER. CDR3: CASSQETPTESYGYTF. In DNA form, the CDR3 reads TGCGCCAGCAGCCAAGAGACACCGACAGAGAGCTATGGCTACACCTTC.